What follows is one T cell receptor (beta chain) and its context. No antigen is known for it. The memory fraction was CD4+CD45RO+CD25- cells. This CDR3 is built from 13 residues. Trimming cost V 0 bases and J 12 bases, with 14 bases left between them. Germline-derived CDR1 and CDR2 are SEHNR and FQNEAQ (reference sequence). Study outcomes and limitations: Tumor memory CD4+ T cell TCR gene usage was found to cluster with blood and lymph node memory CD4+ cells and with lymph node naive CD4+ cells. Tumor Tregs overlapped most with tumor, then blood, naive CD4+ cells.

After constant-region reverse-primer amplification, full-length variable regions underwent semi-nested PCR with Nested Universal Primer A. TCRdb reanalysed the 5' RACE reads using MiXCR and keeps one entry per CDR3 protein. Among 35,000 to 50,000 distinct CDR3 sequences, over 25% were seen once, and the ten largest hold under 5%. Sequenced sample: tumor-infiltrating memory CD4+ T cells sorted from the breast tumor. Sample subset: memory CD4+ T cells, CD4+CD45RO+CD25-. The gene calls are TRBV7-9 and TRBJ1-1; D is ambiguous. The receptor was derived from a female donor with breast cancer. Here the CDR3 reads CASSLAQTRTTFF. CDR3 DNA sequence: TGTGCCAGCAGCTTAGCCCAGACTCGGACTACTTTCTTT.